These 18 T cell receptor beta chains originate from one sample sequenced in a study of blood T cell repertoires in COVID-19. Profiled with immunoSEQ multiplex PCR; TCRdb holds only in-frame clones, not every one. The table has hundreds of thousands of clones, about 83% seen once. The sequenced material came from PBMCs or T cells enriched from blood (not recorded which). The receptor set was obtained from a woman between 50 and 59 years old who had recovered from COVID-19.

The chain uses TRBV2 and TRBJ2-7; D may be TRBD2 (5 bases). The CDR3 has 14 residues. Between the trimmed V and J ends, which lost 4 bases and 6 bases, there was a span of 16 bases. Germline loops: CDR1 SNHLY, CDR2 FYNNEI. This CDR3 reads CASSGRIRAGEQYF. CDR3 nucleotide sequence: TGTGCCAGCAGTGGGAGGATTCGGGCGGGCGAGCAGTACTTC.

The rearrangement joins TRBV19 to TRBJ1-1; no clear D gene. Germline V gives CDR1 LNHDA, CDR2 SQIVND (reference sequence). Trimming pared 3 bases from V and 3 bases from J, leaving 14 bases between. This CDR3 is 15 amino acids long. Here the CDR3 DNA reads TGTGCCAGTAGTATTGGCCTTTCGCGGGACACTGAAGCTTTCTTT. Amino acids: CASSIGLSRDTEAFF. The full variable domain, its missing parts supplied by reference TRBV19 and TRBJ1-1, is DGGITQSPKYLFRKEGQNVTLSCEQNLNHDAMYWYRQDPGQGLRLIYYSQIVNDFQKGDIAEGYSVSREKKESFPLTVTSAQKNPTAFYLCASSIGLSRDTEAFFGQGTRLTVV.

V is TRBV2 and J is TRBJ1-2; a possible D gene is TRBD1 (5 bases). The CDR3 spans 14 residues. Trimming stripped 8 bases from V and 6 bases from J, with 19 bases between. Germline V lookup: CDR1 SNHLY, CDR2 FYNNEI. In DNA form, the CDR3 reads TGTGCCAGCGATGGGACTAACTCTGGGGATGGCTACACCTTC. Translating it yields CASDGTNSGDGYTF.

The V gene is TRBV7-6, the J gene TRBJ1-5; D unclear. Trimming took off 4 bases at V and 7 bases at J, with 8 bases between the two ends. The CDR3 spans 12 residues. CDR1 is SGHVS and CDR2 is FNYEAQ in the germline V gene. CDR3 nucleotide sequence: TGTGCCAGCAGCTCCCCGGGACAGCCCCAGCATTTT. As protein: CASSSPGQPQHF.

The chain uses TRBV27 and TRBJ1-5, with a possible D match to TRBD1 (5 bases). This CDR3 comprises 17 residues. Germline V gene lookup returns CDR1 MNHEY and CDR2 SMNVEV (reference sequence). V dropped 5 bases and J dropped 0 bases, with 17 bases sitting between them. CDR3 DNA sequence: TGTGCCAGCAGTCCCCTCCTTGGGGGGATTAGCAATCAGCCCCAGCATTTT. Translated, it gives CASSPLLGGISNQPQHF.

The chain joins TRBV10-2 to TRBJ2-3, with 7 bases matching TRBD1. The CDR3 extends over 14 amino acids. Germline V CDR1 and CDR2: WSHSY, SAAADI. Trimming at V came to 6 bases and at J to 6 bases, leaving 9 bases not matched to a gene. The CDR3 reads CASRPGQRLDTQYF. Here the CDR3 DNA reads TGCGCCAGCAGGCCGGGACAGAGATTGGATACGCAGTATTTT.

This clone is a singleton in its sample. The chain joins TRBV3-1 (or the pseudogene TRBV3-2) to TRBJ1-1, with D unclear. Trimming left V 2 bases short and J 6 bases short, with 10 bases between. The CDR3 runs to 13 residues. Germline CDR1 and CDR2: LGHDT and YNNKEL (reference sequence). CDR3 loop: CASSQIGSAEAFF. The DNA for the CDR3 is TGTGCCAGCAGCCAAATTGGTAGCGCTGAAGCTTTCTTT.

The rearrangement joins TRBV7-9 to TRBJ1-6, with D perhaps matching TRBD1 (5 bases). CDR1 is SEHNR and CDR2 is FQNEAQ in the germline V gene (reference sequence). The V and J ends lost 2 bases and 8 bases respectively, with 13 bases between them. CDR3 size: 15 residues. In nucleotides, the CDR3 is TGTGCCAGCAGCTTAATCGCAGGGCAGGATTCACCCCTCCACTTT. This translates into CASSLIAGQDSPLHF.

This clone showed up just once. The rearrangement links TRBV2 to TRBJ2-4, with D perhaps TRBD1 (6 bases). The CDR3 contains 16 residues. Germline V CDR1 and CDR2: SNHLY, FYNNEI. V lost 2 bases and J 8 bases, leaving 19 bases between the germline ends. The DNA for the CDR3 is TGTGCCAGCAGTGAATTATTGGGGGCGGGTAGGGACATTCAGTACTTC. Translation gives CASSELLGAGRDIQYF.

As regards this clone: Other nucleotide sequences in the sample specify the same CDR3. V usage is TRBV2 and J usage is TRBJ1-1; 7 nucleotides agree with TRBD1. CDR3 size: 14 residues. J gave up 1 base and V 5 bases, and 4 bases lay outside the gene matches. Germline CDR1 SNHLY, CDR2 FYNNEI. The CDR3 nucleotides are TGTGCCAGCAGTAGACAGGGACCGAACACTGAAGCTTTCTTT. The encoded protein is CASSRQGPNTEAFF. Filled out from reference TRBV2 and TRBJ1-1, the complete variable domain reads EPEVTQTPSHQVTQMGQEVILRCVPISNHLYFYWYRQILGQKVEFLVSFYNNEISEKSEIFDDQFSVERPDGSNFTLKIRSTKLEDSAMYFCASSRQGPNTEAFFGQGTRLTVV.

The chain employs TRBV7-9 and TRBJ1-2, with TRBD1 identical over 7 bases. With V trimmed by 4 bases and J by 8 bases, 10 bases remained unmatched. The CDR3 runs 14 residues. Germline CDR1 is SEHNR and CDR2 is FQNEAQ (reference sequence). The CDR3 reads CASSSRDSEDGYTF. The CDR3 DNA reads as TGTGCCAGCAGCTCCCGGGACAGTGAGGACGGCTACACCTTC.

The rearrangement uses TRBV3-1 (or the pseudogene TRBV3-2) and TRBJ1-1; D gene unclear. This CDR3 is built from 15 residues. In germline, CDR1 is LGHDT, CDR2 YNNKEL (reference sequence). Trimming stripped 0 bases from V and 0 bases from J, with 8 bases between. The CDR3: CASSQEWRVNTEAFF. For the CDR3, the DNA is TGTGCCAGCAGCCAAGAATGGCGGGTGAACACTGAAGCTTTCTTT.

The rearrangement uses TRBV7-9 and TRBJ2-7; 10 nucleotides match TRBD2. Germline V gene sequence: CDR1 SEHNR, CDR2 FQNEAQ (reference sequence). J was trimmed by 2 bases and V by 2 bases; bases with no gene match: 12. The CDR3 covers 18 residues. CDR3 region: CASSLFSVGAGGTYEQYF. As DNA, the CDR3 is TGTGCCAGCAGCTTATTTTCCGTCGGAGCGGGGGGGACCTACGAGCAGTACTTC.

The V and J genes are TRBV14 and TRBJ1-6; 8 nucleotides line up with TRBD1. The CDR3 consists of 17 residues. The V and J ends lost 0 bases and 6 bases, in that order; junction bases with no gene match: 7. Germline values: CDR1 SGHDN, CDR2 FVKESK. This CDR3 is CASSQETGAGGNSPLHF. In DNA form, the CDR3 reads TGTGCCAGCAGCCAAGAGACAGGGGCGGGTGGTAATTCACCCCTCCACTTT.

V gene TRBV27 combines with J gene TRBJ1-3, with TRBD1 matching 7 bases. The CDR3 has 14 amino acids. The V and J ends lost 11 bases and 6 bases, in that order; junction bases with no gene match: 13. Germline lookup yields CDR1 MNHEY and CDR2 SMNVEV (reference sequence). The CDR3 coding sequence is TGTGCCGTTACGAGGGGGCATAGAGAAAACACCATATATTTT. It specifies CAVTRGHRENTIYF.

This clone has only one observation. The chain employs TRBV9 and TRBJ1-1; 7 bases line up with TRBD1. The CDR3 loop spans 16 amino acids. CDR1 is SGDLS, CDR2 YYNGEE, per germline. Trimming cost V 0 bases and J 4 bases; bases outside gene matches: 9. The CDR3 spells CASSVGDWGQSTEAFF. The CDR3 DNA reads TGTGCCAGCAGCGTAGGAGATTGGGGACAGAGCACTGAAGCTTTCTTT.

This clone occurred once. V is TRBV5-6 and J is TRBJ1-2; TRBD1 agrees at 8 bases. The CDR3 runs 16 residues. Germline values: CDR1 SGHDT, CDR2 YYEEEE. J gave up 2 bases and V 4 bases, and 10 bases lay outside the gene matches. The CDR3 spells CASSRSTQGENYGYTF. The CDR3 nucleotides are TGTGCCAGCAGCAGGAGCACACAGGGGGAAAACTATGGCTACACCTTC. The full variable domain, completed using reference TRBV5-6 and TRBJ1-2, is DAGVTQSPTHLIKTRGQQVTLRCSPKSGHDTVSWYQQALGQGPQFIFQYYEEEERQRGNFPDRFSGHQFPNYSSELNVNALLLGDSALYLCASSRSTQGENYGYTFGSGTRLTVV.

This clone has only one observation. The chain has TRBV30 and TRBJ2-3; 13 bases match TRBD2. With V trimmed by 5 bases and J by 1 base, 6 bases remained unmatched. CDR1 is GTSNPN and CDR2 is SVGIG in the germline V gene (reference sequence). CDR3 length: 16 amino acids. CDR3 in amino acids: CAWGRGTSGGTDTQYF. CDR3 nucleotide sequence: TGTGCCTGGGGGCGGGGGACTAGCGGGGGCACAGATACGCAGTATTTT.